A single sample gave rise to the 21 T cell receptor beta chains below, sequenced in a study of CXCR3-negative and CXCR3-positive naive CD8 T cells. Study-wide results and caveats: Naive cells that were CXCR3-positive had more hydrophobic TRB CDR3s (compared with CXCR3-negative naive cells).

5' RACE that incorporated UMI labels was used to prepare the TRB cDNA libraries. TCRdb reprocessed the 5' RACE reads; each CDR3 protein has one entry and no DNA is given. The sample yields under 7,500 distinct CDR3 sequences, of which the top ten take up 1.9%. These TCRs' antigens remain unknown. The sample taken for sequencing was naive CXCR3+ CD8+ T cells from blood. Subset given: CD45RO-CCR7+CD27+CD95- naive CD8+ T cells expressing CXCR3 (TNR3+). The receptor set was obtained from a human donor in good health. Some clones in this sample may be carry-over from other donors' samples.

Its frequency marks this clonotype as medium-sized (0.01 to 0.1%). This rearrangement joins TRBV20-1 to TRBJ2-7. Germline V gene data show CDR1 as DFQATT and CDR2 as SNEGSKA (reference sequence). The CDR3 consists of 13 residues. The CDR3: CSAFTGGSYEQYF.

Judged by frequency, this clonotype is medium-sized. The chain recombines TRBV7-8 with TRBJ1-1. This CDR3 has 13 amino acids. The germline CDR1 and CDR2 sequences are SGHVS and FQNEAQ. The CDR3 loop is CASSLEPRTEAFF. Full variable domain (rest looked up from reference TRBV7-8 and TRBJ1-1): GAGVSQSPRYKVAKRGQDVALRCDPISGHVSLFWYQQALGQGPEFLTYFQNEAQLDKSGLPSDRFFAERPEGSVSTLKIQRTQQEDSAVYLCASSLEPRTEAFFGQGTRLTVV.

This chain links TRBV4-3 with TRBJ2-3. The CDR3 sequence is 17 residues long. Per the germline V gene, CDR1 is LGHNA and CDR2 is YSLEER. The CDR3 loop is CASSQDLGASSTDTQYF.

The CDR3 loop is CASSQDRVYEKLFF. This rearrangement joins TRBV14 to TRBJ1-4. Germline values: CDR1 SGHDN, CDR2 FVKESK. This CDR3 has 14 residues. The complete variable domain, with remaining parts taken from reference TRBV14 and TRBJ1-4, reads EAGVTQFPSHSVIEKGQTVTLRCDPISGHDNLYWYRRVMGKEIKFLLHFVKESKQDESGMPNNRFLAERTGGTYSTLKVQPAELEDSGVYFCASSQDRVYEKLFFGSGTQLSVL.

This clonotype is labeled medium-sized based on frequency. This chain connects TRBV6-5 to TRBJ1-4. Per the germline V gene, CDR1 is MNHEY and CDR2 is SVGAGI. This CDR3 is built from 16 residues. The CDR3 is CASRPPGLQSGEKLFF.

Its frequency marks this clonotype as medium-sized. The V call is TRBV29-1, the J call TRBJ2-5. The length of the CDR3 is 15 residues. Germline CDR1 reads SQVTM; CDR2 reads ANQGSEA. CDR3 in amino acids: CSVEDPSQFQETQYF.

According to its frequency, this clonotype is medium-sized (0.01 to 0.1%). This chain connects TRBV20-1 to TRBJ1-1; TCRdb's D gene call, TRBD1, goes unchecked for lack of DNA. The CDR3 spans 14 residues. CDR1 is DFQATT, CDR2 SNEGSKA, per germline (reference sequence). This CDR3 is CSAMDSLLNTEAFF.

V is TRBV3-1 and J is TRBJ1-5; TCRdb names TRBD1, which stays unverified in the absence of DNA. The V gene's germline CDR1 is LGHDT and CDR2 YNNKEL (reference sequence). The CDR3 contains 15 residues. CDR3 loop: CASSQDAGLNQPQHF.

This chain joins TRBV11-2 and TRBJ2-3; absent DNA, TCRdb's TRBD2 call cannot be checked. Germline V gene sequence: CDR1 SGHAT, CDR2 FQNNGV. CDR3 length: 16 residues. The CDR3 is CASSLAVGRPTDTQYF. The entire variable domain, with the rest obtained from reference TRBV11-2 and TRBJ2-3, is as follows: EAGVAQSPRYKIIEKRQSVAFWCNPISGHATLYWYQQILGQGPKLLIQFQNNGVVDDSQLPKDRFSAERLKGVDSTLKIQPAKLEDSAVYLCASSLAVGRPTDTQYFGPGTRLTVL.

This sequence joins TRBV29-1 and TRBJ2-2. The CDR3 is 12 amino acids. The germline V gene has CDR1 SQVTM and CDR2 ANQGSEA. The CDR3 protein is CSVSEGSGELFF.

This chain joins TRBV29-1 and TRBJ2-1. CDR3 length: 15 amino acids. The V gene's germline CDR1 is SQVTM and CDR2 ANQGSEA. CDR3 amino acids: CSVEDRTRSYNEQFF.

The gene calls are TRBV28 and TRBJ2-2; the TCRdb call, TRBD1, lacks DNA for checking. The germline CDR1 and CDR2 sequences are MDHEN and SYDVKM. The CDR3 has 14 amino acids. The CDR3 here is CASLTGEGPGELFF.

This chain connects TRBV25-1 to TRBJ2-7. Germline loops: CDR1 MGHDK, CDR2 SYGVNS. The CDR3 contains 11 residues. This CDR3 is CASSATYEQYF.

J is TRBJ2-7 and V is TRBV29-1; lacking DNA, the TRBD1 call made by TCRdb goes unchecked. This CDR3 is built from 13 residues. From germline, CDR1 is SQVTM and CDR2 ANQGSEA. The CDR3 region is CSVAPANSYEQYF.

This chain uses TRBV19 with TRBJ2-7; TCRdb gives TRBD1 as the D gene, but with no DNA this cannot be confirmed. Germline assignment: CDR1 LNHDA and CDR2 SQIVND (reference sequence). The CDR3 runs to 13 residues. The CDR3 loop is CASSAGTTYEQYF.

The CDR3 protein is CAISEGLTTEAFF. This chain uses TRBV10-3 with TRBJ1-1. Germline V gene data show CDR1 as ENHRY and CDR2 as SYGVKD. The CDR3 has 13 amino acids.

The chain couples TRBV7-2 to TRBJ2-3; lacking DNA, the TRBD1 call made by TCRdb goes unchecked. The V gene's germline CDR1 is SGHTA and CDR2 FQGNSA. The CDR3 length is 14 residues. The CDR3 loop is CASSALGPTDTQYF.

The rearrangement joins TRBV5-4 to TRBJ2-7; TCRdb selects TRBD1, and the lack of DNA leaves this call unchecked. This CDR3 contains 13 residues. Per the germline V gene, CDR1 is SGHNT and CDR2 is YYREEE (reference sequence). CDR3 sequence: CASSFRGAYEQYF.

The V call is TRBV28, the J call TRBJ2-3; TCRdb returns TRBD2, unconfirmable since there is no DNA. The V gene's germline CDR1 is MDHEN and CDR2 SYDVKM. The CDR3 has 18 amino acids. This CDR3 is CASSLWAGGGAATDKQYF.

Its frequency marks this clonotype as medium-sized. The chain is built from TRBV4-3 and TRBJ2-1; TCRdb picks TRBD2, but there is no DNA to check that call. The CDR3 runs to 16 residues. Germline assignment: CDR1 LGHNA and CDR2 YSLEER. The CDR3 here is CASSQERTSGYNEQFF.

This clonotype is medium-sized by frequency. V is TRBV7-3 and J is TRBJ2-2; the TCRdb D gene call, TRBD2, has no DNA to confirm it. The CDR3 has 14 residues. CDR1 is SGHTA and CDR2 is FQGTGA in the germline V gene. CDR3: CASSLTGPTGELFF.